This T cell receptor beta chain was identified during a study of T-cell memory formation after mild COVID-19. The V and J ends lost 3 bases and 4 bases respectively, with 8 bases between them. The CDR3 length is 12 residues. Germline values: CDR1 SGHRS, CDR2 YFSETQ. TCRalpha and TCRbeta libraries used 5'RACE with constant-segment primers and UMIs. Via MiXCR, TCRdb re-called the 5' RACE reads, giving one row per CDR3 protein. The data show around 370,000 distinct CDR3 sequences, with more than 20% seen just once and approximately 12% held by the top ten. The receptor comes from an adult woman who had mild COVID-19 (a few samples of this study predate the infection). Cell type and time point are not known. Source material: PBMCs or a T cell subset sorted from them (not recorded which). The chain couples TRBV5-1 to TRBJ2-7; D is undetermined. CDR3 sequence (DNA): TGCGCCAGCAGCTCCACCTTATACGAGCAGTACTTC. Protein: CASSSTLYEQYF.